This TCR beta chain is from a study of T cells expressing NK-cell markers. TCRdb re-called the 5' RACE reads and catalogs CDR3 proteins one per entry, DNA excluded. This sample's clone table lists 550,000 to 600,000 distinct CDR3 sequences. This CDR3 has 14 amino acids. In germline, CDR1 is WSHSY, CDR2 SAAADI. Study findings and constraints: In a group of 5 or 6 donors, dominant NKG2C+ clonotypes represented roughly 1.0-7.0% of CD8+ T cells.

Regarding this clonotype: Its antigen is still unknown.

The sequence came from a man in his late teens or twenties in good health. The V and J genes are TRBV10-2 and TRBJ2-5; checking the TCRdb D call of TRBD2 is not possible without DNA. What was sequenced was blood T cells: a sorted CD56 or NKG2C T cell subset, CD4+ or CD8+ T cells, or bulk PBMC T cells (not recorded which). The CDR3 loop reads CASSESNGRETQYF.